The next 18 T cell receptor beta chains were all read from a single sample in a study of shared clonotypes between healthy human individuals. Assay used: immunoSEQ multiplex PCR; TCRdb lists only in-frame clones, some missing. The profile shows millions of clones, about 92% of them singletons. Naive CD8 cells comprised CD45RO-negative, CCR7-positively selected cells, excluding terminally differentiated effector memory CD45RA+ cells. The source material was naive CD8+ T cells from PBMCs. These receptors were collected from a man aged 18-30 years in good health. Some clones in this sample may be carry-over from other donors' samples.

The chain carries TRBV27 and TRBJ2-3, with 8 bases fitting TRBD2. The trim removed 2 bases at V and 6 bases at J, leaving 7 bases unmatched. The germline CDR1 and CDR2 sequences are MNHEY and SMNVEV (reference sequence). This CDR3 comprises 15 residues. CDR3 sequence: CASSLVAGTFDTQYF. DNA of the CDR3: TGTGCCAGCAGTTTAGTAGCGGGGACCTTTGATACGCAGTATTTT.

J is TRBJ2-1 and V is TRBV27; D might be TRBD2 (6 bases). CDR1 is MNHEY and CDR2 is SMNVEV in the germline V gene (reference sequence). V gave up 7 bases and J gave up 8 bases, with 9 bases separating them. The CDR3 runs 11 residues. CDR3 loop: CASKTSYEQFF. CDR3 DNA sequence: TGTGCCAGCAAAACTAGCTATGAGCAGTTCTTC.

V usage is TRBV6-6 and J usage is TRBJ2-1; 8 nucleotides align to TRBD2. In germline, CDR1 is MNHNY, CDR2 SVGAGI (reference sequence). CDR3 length: 14 residues. Trimming took 7 bases from V and 3 from J; bases not matched to a gene: 5. This CDR3 is CASTKRESYNEQFF. CDR3 nucleotides: TGTGCCAGCACGAAGCGGGAGAGCTACAATGAGCAGTTCTTC.

The count of this clone is one. V and J are TRBV4-2 and TRBJ2-1, with a weak D call TRBD2 (6 bases). V gave up 0 bases and J gave up 8 bases, with 20 bases separating them. Germline V gene lookup returns CDR1 LGHNA and CDR2 YNFKEQ. This CDR3 comprises 17 residues. The CDR3, as DNA: TGTGCCAGCAGCCAAGAAGGCTTCCGGGAGTATAGCCATGAGCAGTTCTTC. This codes for CASSQEGFREYSHEQFF.

V gene TRBV19 combines with J gene TRBJ2-7; 7 bases are a match to TRBD2. V gave up 3 bases and J gave up 5 bases; unmatched junction bases: 10. The length of the CDR3 is 15 residues. Per germline, CDR1 LNHDA and CDR2 SQIVND (reference sequence). This CDR3 is CASSILTSFGDEQYF. The CDR3 bases are TGTGCCAGTAGTATCCTGACTAGCTTCGGGGACGAGCAGTACTTC.

The chain recombines TRBV25-1 with TRBJ2-7; 9 bases match TRBD2. The germline V gene encodes CDR1 MGHDK and CDR2 SYGVNS. Trimming cost V 3 bases and J 3 bases; bases outside gene matches: 6. CDR3 length: 15 residues. The CDR3 region is CASSDGLAGYYEQYF. CDR3 bases: TGTGCCAGCAGTGACGGGCTAGCGGGGTACTACGAGCAGTACTTC.

This clone occurred once. The J gene is TRBJ1-5, the V gene TRBV27; D unresolved. CDR1 and CDR2 from the germline V gene are MNHEY and SMNVEV (reference sequence). The ends were cut back, 4 bases at V and 0 bases at J, with 10 bases in the middle. The CDR3 spans 15 residues. CDR3 DNA sequence: TGTGCCAGCAGTTGGGAGGGTCATAGCAATCAGCCCCAGCATTTT. Protein product: CASSWEGHSNQPQHF.

This chain connects TRBV11-2 to TRBJ2-3, with 7 bases fitting TRBD2. With V trimmed by 2 bases and J by 4 bases, 15 bases remained unmatched. This CDR3 is 18 amino acids long. Germline CDR1 reads SGHAT; CDR2 reads FQNNGV. The CDR3 bases are TGTGCCAGCAGCTTATCCTCATTTGTGGGAGGGCAGGCAGATACGCAGTATTTT. As protein: CASSLSSFVGGQADTQYF.

CDR3 sequence: CASSAPTSGRASYNEQFF. The CDR3, as DNA: TGTGCCAGCAGCGCCCCGACTAGCGGGAGGGCATCCTACAATGAGCAGTTCTTC. V and J are TRBV9 and TRBJ2-1; TRBD2 aligns across 14 bases. There are 18 residues in the CDR3. V was clipped by 3 bases and J by 1 base; unmatched bases: 6. CDR1 and CDR2 (germline): SGDLS, YYNGEE. Full variable domain (outside the CDR3, taken from reference TRBV9 and TRBJ2-1): DSGVTQTPKHLITATGQRVTLRCSPRSGDLSVYWYQQSLDQGLQFLIQYYNGEERAKGNILERFSAQQFPDLHSELNLSSLELGDSALYFCASSAPTSGRASYNEQFFGPGTRLTVL.

To note about this clone: Other DNA sequences in the sample encode the same CDR3. This chain links TRBV7-9 with TRBJ2-7; 7 nucleotides match TRBD1. The V gene's germline CDR1 is SEHNR and CDR2 FQNEAQ (reference sequence). V dropped 1 base and J dropped 0; count of bases not matched to a gene: 0. The CDR3 loop spans 14 amino acids. DNA of the CDR3: TGTGCCAGCAGCTTAGACAGGGGCTCCTACGAGCAGTACTTC. Protein product: CASSLDRGSYEQYF. Supplemented by reference TRBV7-9 and TRBJ2-7, the full variable domain reads DTGVSQNPRHKITKRGQNVTFRCDPISEHNRLYWYRQTLGQGPEFLTYFQNEAQLEKSRLLSDRFSAERPKGSFSTLEIQRTEQGDSAMYLCASSLDRGSYEQYFGPGTRLTVT.

The V and J genes are TRBV29-1 and TRBJ2-7, with a weak D call TRBD2 (6 bases). Deletions cut 6 bases from V and 3 bases from J, with 18 bases between. This CDR3 is built from 14 residues. Per germline, CDR1 SQVTM and CDR2 ANQGSEA. The CDR3 nucleotides are TGCAGCGTGAAAGGGCCGGGACTCGGCTACGAGCAGTACTTC. This sequence encodes CSVKGPGLGYEQYF.

The chain is built from TRBV7-8 and TRBJ1-5; unclear D gene. In germline, CDR1 is SGHVS, CDR2 FQNEAQ. With 3 bases removed from V and 8 bases from J, the gap between germline ends came to 14 bases. The CDR3 covers 14 residues. The CDR3 protein is CASSLSLGMEPQHF. CDR3 sequence (DNA): TGTGCCAGCAGCTTGTCCTTAGGGATGGAGCCCCAGCATTTT.

V and J are TRBV27 and TRBJ2-2; 7 bases map to TRBD2. The CDR3 is 14 amino acids. From germline, CDR1 is MNHEY and CDR2 SMNVEV (reference sequence). J was trimmed by 8 bases and V by 5 bases; bases with no gene match: 8. CDR3 amino acids: CASSPTSLPGELFF. The CDR3 DNA is TGTGCCAGCAGTCCGACTAGCTTGCCAGGGGAGCTGTTTTTT.

This clone was recorded only once. This rearrangement joins TRBV5-4 to TRBJ2-3, with D uncertain. CDR1 and CDR2 (germline): SGHNT, YYREEE (reference sequence). V was shortened by 0 bases and J by 4 bases, with 9 bases between the two germline ends. The CDR3 is made up of 14 amino acids. The CDR3 nucleotides are TGTGCCAGCAGCTTGGGCGAAACCGCAGATACGCAGTATTTT. Its translation: CASSLGETADTQYF.

V gene TRBV23-1 combines with J gene TRBJ2-5, with 10 nucleotides matching TRBD1. TRBV23-1 is flagged as an ORF with uncertain function. V lost 2 bases and J lost 4; bases outside the gene matches: 10. This CDR3 contains 17 residues. CDR3 sequence reads: CASSQPDRGTYSETQYF. DNA of the CDR3: TGCGCCAGCAGTCAACCGGACAGGGGGACTTACTCAGAGACCCAGTACTTC.

The chain uses TRBV28 and TRBJ2-7; no firm D call. This CDR3 comprises 13 residues. V lost 5 bases to trimming and J lost 4 bases, with 12 bases between them. Looked up from germline, CDR1 is MDHEN and CDR2 is SYDVKM. This CDR3 is CASSIQTFYEQYF. CDR3 bases: TGTGCCAGCAGTATCCAGACATTTTACGAGCAGTACTTC.

The rearrangement uses TRBV18 and TRBJ2-2, with D perhaps matching TRBD1 (5 bases). Germline CDR1 KGHSH, CDR2 LQKENI. The V end was cut by 0 bases, the J end by 1 base, with 9 bases between. CDR3 size: 16 residues. The CDR3: CASSPPRQKNTGELFF. For the CDR3, the DNA is TGTGCCAGCTCACCACCGAGACAGAAGAACACCGGGGAGCTGTTTTTT.

The J gene is TRBJ2-7, the V gene TRBV4-3; 9 nucleotides match TRBD2. CDR3 length equals 15 residues. Germline V gives CDR1 LGHNA, CDR2 YSLEER. The V and J ends lost 0 bases and 3 bases, in that order; junction bases with no gene match: 3. CDR3 in amino acids: CASSQEASGVYEQYF. The CDR3 nucleotides read TGCGCCAGCAGCCAAGAGGCTAGCGGGGTCTACGAGCAGTACTTC.